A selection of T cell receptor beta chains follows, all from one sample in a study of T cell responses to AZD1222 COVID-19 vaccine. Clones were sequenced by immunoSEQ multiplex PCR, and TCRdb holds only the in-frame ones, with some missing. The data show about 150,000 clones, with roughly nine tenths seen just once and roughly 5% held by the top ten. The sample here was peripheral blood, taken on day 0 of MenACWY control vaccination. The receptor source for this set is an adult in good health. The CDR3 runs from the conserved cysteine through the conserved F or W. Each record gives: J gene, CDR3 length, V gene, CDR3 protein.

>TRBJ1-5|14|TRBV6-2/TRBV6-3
CASTPVSSYQPQHF
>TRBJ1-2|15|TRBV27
CASSLTGAPSYGYTF
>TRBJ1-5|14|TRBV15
CATSSGTGVQPQHF
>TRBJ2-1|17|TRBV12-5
CASGSLTEGRGYNEQFF
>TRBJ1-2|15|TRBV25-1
CASSEGRQGLYGYTF
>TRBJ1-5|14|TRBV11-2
CASSLGREGQPQHF
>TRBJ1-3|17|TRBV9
CASSERETRGTGNTIYF
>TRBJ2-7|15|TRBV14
CASSLSRQGGMEQYF
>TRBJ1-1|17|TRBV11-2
CASSPYLRTVMNTEAFF
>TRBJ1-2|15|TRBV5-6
CASSLGGQMGQGYTF
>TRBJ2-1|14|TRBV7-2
CASSTRFSDDEQFF
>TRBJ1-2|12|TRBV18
CASSPNLEGYTF
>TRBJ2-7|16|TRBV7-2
CASSFPPWQDAYEQYF